Presented here are 9 T cell receptor beta chains from one specimen sequenced in a study of regulatory T cells in long-lasting Graves disease. Both iRepertoire HTBI primers and Arm-PCR of CDR3 regions were used to build the TCR beta libraries. From the multiplex PCR reads, TCRdb called clonotypes with MiXCR, one entry per CDR3 protein. The data show some 370,000 distinct CDR3 sequences, with around 20% seen just once and 20% held by the top ten. Stated time point: persistent/refractory GD, antithyroid drugs over 5 years with positive TRAb. RNA isolated from PBMCs was used to make the TCR library. Here the sequenced sample was peripheral blood mononuclear cells (PBMCs), taken when the disease was refractory, from a patient treated with antithyroid drugs. These receptors were taken from a female donor with Graves disease.

A word on this clonotype: An end of the junction differs from the germline gene, which may be a read error. The genes are TRBV28 and TRBJ1-4, with D unclear. The CDR3 contains 14 residues. Germline V gives CDR1 MDHEN, CDR2 SYDVKM. The CDR3 is CASSLGGTNGKLFF. In nucleotides, the CDR3 is TGTGCCAGCAGTTTAGGTGGAACTAATGGAAAACTGTTTTTT.

This clonotype occurred a few times. This chain uses TRBV3-1 with TRBJ2-1, with D possibly being TRBD2 (6 bases). The CDR3 is 14 amino acids. The V gene's germline CDR1 is LGHDT and CDR2 YNNKEL (reference sequence). V was shortened by 1 base and J by 3 bases, with 7 bases between the two germline ends. The CDR3 DNA is TGTGCCAGCAGCCAAGGGGAGGACTACAATGAGCAGTTCTTC. Translation gives CASSQGEDYNEQFF.

This clonotype has ten or more counts. The chain employs TRBV12-3 or TRBV12-4 and TRBJ2-7; TRBD2 agrees at 9 bases. This CDR3 comprises 14 residues. Trimming took 3 bases from V and 4 from J; bases not matched to a gene: 4. CDR3 in amino acids: CASSFRTSGYEQYF. CDR3 DNA sequence: TGTGCCAGCAGTTTTCGCACTAGCGGGTACGAGCAGTACTTC.

This clonotype was recorded many times. The V call is TRBV28, the J call TRBJ2-7; 9 bases agree with TRBD2. V trimming: 6 bases; J trimming: 4 bases; junction bases outside the gene matches: 7. The length of the CDR3 is 14 residues. The V gene's germline CDR1 is MDHEN and CDR2 SYDVKM. In nucleotides, the CDR3 is TGTGCCAGCAGAGCAAGACTAGCGGCTTACGAGCAGTACTTC. It translates to CASRARLAAYEQYF.

This clonotype has at least ten counts. The V gene is TRBV2, the J gene TRBJ2-5; D is possibly TRBD1 (6 bases). Trimming cost V 1 base and J 1 base, with 10 bases left between them. This CDR3 has 15 amino acids. In germline, CDR1 is SNHLY, CDR2 FYNNEI. The CDR3 reads CASSEGLGAQETQYF. As DNA, the CDR3 is TGTGCCAGCAGTGAAGGGCTGGGGGCCCAAGAGACCCAGTACTTC. Using reference TRBV2 and TRBJ2-5 for the parts outside the CDR3, the full variable domain is EPEVTQTPSHQVTQMGQEVILRCVPISNHLYFYWYRQILGQKVEFLVSFYNNEISEKSEIFDDQFSVERPDGSNFTLKIRSTKLEDSAMYFCASSEGLGAQETQYFGPGTRLLVL.

V is TRBV4-2 and J is TRBJ1-2; 8 bases match TRBD1. The CDR3 sequence is 14 residues long. Germline CDR1 LGHNA, CDR2 YNFKEQ. V was pared by 4 bases and J by 7 bases, with 8 bases of the junction left unmatched. CDR3 DNA: TGTGCCAGCAGCCCAGCCGGACAGGGTGTTGGCTACACCTTC. It is translated as CASSPAGQGVGYTF.

There are a few counts of this clonotype. The gene calls are TRBV20-1 and TRBJ2-5; D unclear. The CDR3 totals 13 residues. Trimming shortened V by 8 bases and J by 0 bases, and 13 bases separated the two germline ends. Germline CDR1 reads DFQATT; CDR2 reads SNEGSKA (reference sequence). The DNA for the CDR3 is TGCAGTCTTCTCGGCGGAAACCAAGAGACCCAGTACTTC. It is translated as CSLLGGNQETQYF.

This clonotype was observed at least ten times. The chain is built from TRBV6-1 and TRBJ1-2; 8 positions agree with TRBD1. J lost 4 bases, V lost 1 base, and 5 bases had no gene match. The CDR3 length is 15 residues. Per the germline V gene, CDR1 is MNHNS and CDR2 is SASEGT. The CDR3 loop reads CASSEGATGAYGYTF. In nucleotides, the CDR3 is TGTGCCAGCAGTGAAGGGGCGACAGGGGCCTATGGCTACACCTTC.

The CDR3 nucleotides are TGTGCCAGCACCAATCCGGGACAGAACTATGGCTACACCTTC. Residues: CASTNPGQNYGYTF. The chain links TRBV9 to TRBJ1-2; 7 bases line up with TRBD1. Germline-derived CDR1 and CDR2 are SGDLS and YYNGEE. CDR3 length equals 14 residues. V trimming: 6 bases; J trimming: 2 bases; junction bases outside the gene matches: 7.